The rows below give T cell receptor beta chains drawn from one sample of a study of cytomegalovirus exposure and HLA in healthy donors. TCRdb's copy holds only in-frame clones and misses some; the assay was immunoSEQ multiplex PCR. Found here are about 150,000 clones, roughly 80% of them singletons; the top ten hold less than 3%. Sequenced: PBMCs. These receptors came from a male donor in good health and CMV-seronegative. CDR3s include the opening cysteine and the closing phenylalanine or tryptophan.

j_call: TRBJ1-4; v_call: TRBV15; cdr3_aa: CATRGGQGGKLFF
j_call: TRBJ2-1; v_call: TRBV30; cdr3_aa: CAWSRGGSYNEQFF
j_call: TRBJ1-3; v_call: TRBV7-3; cdr3_aa: CASSYRGSGNTIYF
j_call: TRBJ2-5; v_call: TRBV7-3; cdr3_aa: CASSHTGTQETQYF
j_call: TRBJ2-7; v_call: TRBV27; cdr3_aa: CASSYRQGSYEQYF
j_call: TRBJ2-5; v_call: TRBV30; cdr3_aa: CAWSVAGIQETQYF
j_call: TRBJ2-7; v_call: TRBV5-1; cdr3_aa: CASSQGAYEQYF
j_call: TRBJ1-1; v_call: TRBV19; cdr3_aa: CASRRQDGEEAFF
j_call: TRBJ2-1; v_call: TRBV7-9; cdr3_aa: CASSSQPGNMGGNEQFF
j_call: TRBJ2-7; v_call: TRBV28; cdr3_aa: CASSLITGGPYEQYF
j_call: TRBJ1-5; v_call: TRBV6-5; cdr3_aa: CASSYTGGGSNQPQHF
j_call: TRBJ1-1; v_call: TRBV7-6; cdr3_aa: CASSFNPGQGNTEAFF
j_call: TRBJ2-4; v_call: TRBV12-5; cdr3_aa: CASGFIRGIKNIQYF
j_call: TRBJ2-7; v_call: TRBV7-3; cdr3_aa: CASSHIAGRYEQYF
j_call: TRBJ1-2; v_call: TRBV5-3; cdr3_aa: CARSLRGYGYTF
j_call: TRBJ2-5; v_call: TRBV5-6; cdr3_aa: CASSLQGRETQYF
j_call: TRBJ2-7; v_call: TRBV5-4; cdr3_aa: CASSRIASDEQYF
j_call: TRBJ2-5; v_call: TRBV28; cdr3_aa: CASVQGRRWGEQYF
j_call: TRBJ2-7; v_call: TRBV27; cdr3_aa: CASSLSLAGTSYEQYF
j_call: TRBJ2-2; v_call: TRBV2; cdr3_aa: CASSEVFAGGPTGELFF
j_call: TRBJ2-1; v_call: TRBV4-2; cdr3_aa: CASRGMTGSDEQFF
j_call: TRBJ2-7; v_call: TRBV4-3; cdr3_aa: CASSQEPRGADEQYF
j_call: TRBJ2-7; v_call: TRBV6-5; cdr3_aa: CASSQDRDHEQYF
j_call: TRBJ2-5; v_call: TRBV28; cdr3_aa: CASSHPTVPQETQYF
j_call: TRBJ1-2; v_call: TRBV7-2; cdr3_aa: CASSFGTGRGYTF
j_call: TRBJ2-3; v_call: TRBV7-9; cdr3_aa: CASSPLRLAGVDTQYF
j_call: TRBJ2-3; v_call: TRBV7-9; cdr3_aa: CASSLALSGQARTDTQYF
j_call: TRBJ1-5; v_call: TRBV4-1; cdr3_aa: CASSQVAGGGQPQHF
j_call: TRBJ2-2; v_call: TRBV6-6; cdr3_aa: CASSRQSTGELFF
j_call: TRBJ2-7; v_call: TRBV19; cdr3_aa: CASSTKGEYEQYF
j_call: TRBJ1-5; v_call: TRBV5-8; cdr3_aa: CASSFRDTNQPQHF
j_call: TRBJ1-1; v_call: TRBV5-4; cdr3_aa: CASSLPGDRGTEAFF
j_call: TRBJ2-7; v_call: TRBV28; cdr3_aa: CASSSVFGGEQYF
j_call: TRBJ1-2; v_call: TRBV4-2; cdr3_aa: CASSQEIGGYGYTF
j_call: TRBJ2-2; v_call: TRBV11-1; cdr3_aa: CASSRGTSGEGELFF
j_call: TRBJ2-7; v_call: TRBV6-5; cdr3_aa: CASSFQSGVSSYEQYF
j_call: TRBJ1-1; v_call: TRBV4-3; cdr3_aa: CASSQATQGLNTEAFF
j_call: TRBJ1-5; v_call: TRBV18; cdr3_aa: CASSRTGEKNQPQHF
j_call: TRBJ1-1; v_call: TRBV25-1; cdr3_aa: CASSVEGGAKYTEAFF
j_call: TRBJ1-1; v_call: TRBV7-3; cdr3_aa: CASSLNGQGSEAFF
j_call: TRBJ2-7; v_call: TRBV7-9; cdr3_aa: CASSLAAGEQYEQYF
j_call: TRBJ1-2; v_call: TRBV5-6; cdr3_aa: CASSTGGAYTF
j_call: TRBJ2-1; v_call: TRBV29-1; cdr3_aa: CSVTPGQGALIQFF
j_call: TRBJ2-7; v_call: TRBV5-1; cdr3_aa: CASSLVGGSDYEQYF
j_call: TRBJ2-5; v_call: TRBV19; cdr3_aa: CASRTGQETQYF
j_call: TRBJ1-6; v_call: TRBV10-3; cdr3_aa: CAISDGRLNSPLHF
j_call: TRBJ1-5; v_call: TRBV28; cdr3_aa: CAGGGSNQPQHF
j_call: TRBJ1-2; v_call: TRBV10-3; cdr3_aa: CAISENQAGKGDYTF
j_call: TRBJ2-1; v_call: TRBV7-7; cdr3_aa: CASSRTGSSYNEQFF
j_call: TRBJ2-1; v_call: TRBV27; cdr3_aa: CASSLRGTSGRAPYNEQFF
j_call: TRBJ2-5; v_call: TRBV5-4; cdr3_aa: CASSLLLSQETQYF
j_call: TRBJ2-5; v_call: TRBV19; cdr3_aa: CASSTGLAGGTQETQYF
j_call: TRBJ1-5; v_call: TRBV18; cdr3_aa: CASSPSGYGQPQHF
j_call: TRBJ2-5; v_call: TRBV29-1; cdr3_aa: CSVAGTPLQETQYF
j_call: TRBJ2-5; v_call: TRBV15; cdr3_aa: CATSRGGGETQYF